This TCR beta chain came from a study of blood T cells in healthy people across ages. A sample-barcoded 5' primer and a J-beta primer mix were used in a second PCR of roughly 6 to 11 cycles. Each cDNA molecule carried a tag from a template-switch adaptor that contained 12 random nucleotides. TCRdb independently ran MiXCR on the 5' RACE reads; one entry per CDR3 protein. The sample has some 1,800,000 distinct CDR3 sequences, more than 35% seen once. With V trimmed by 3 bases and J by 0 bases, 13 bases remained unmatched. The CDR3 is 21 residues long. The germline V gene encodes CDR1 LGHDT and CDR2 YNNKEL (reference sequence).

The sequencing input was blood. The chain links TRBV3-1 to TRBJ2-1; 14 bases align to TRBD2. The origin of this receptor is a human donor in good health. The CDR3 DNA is TGTGCCAGCAGCCAGACGGGACTAGCGGGGGCCTTGGGTCGCTCCTACAATGAGCAGTTCTTC. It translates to CASSQTGLAGALGRSYNEQFF.